A selection of T cell receptor beta chains follows, all from one sample in a study of human T cells and chemical hapten exposure. TCRdb itself ran the RACE reads through MiXCR, one entry per CDR3 protein. This sample yields some 78,000 distinct CDR3 sequences, of which 8.6% are seen a single time; less than 2% belongs to the top ten. What was sequenced was whole blood. All receptors derive from a male donor in good health. Some clones in this sample may be carry-over from other donors' samples. CDR3s include the opening cysteine and the closing phenylalanine or tryptophan. Fields, in order: clone size, D gene, V gene, J gene, CDR3 DNA, CDR3 protein. A D gene is named only where the DNA matches it firmly. Size values are once, few and many counts, or a class for expanded clones, and some rows have none.

clone size: few; D gene: -; V gene: TRBV30; J gene: TRBJ2-3; CDR3 DNA: TGTGCCTGGAGCGCAGCCGGGACACCAGGGGAGGGAGATACGCAGTATTTT; CDR3 protein: CAWSAAGTPGEGDTQYF
clone size: many; D gene: TRBD2; V gene: TRBV29-1; J gene: TRBJ2-3; CDR3 DNA: TGCAGCGTTGAAGCTAGACTAGCCCCAGATACGCAGTATTTT; CDR3 protein: CSVEARLAPDTQYF
clone size: -; D gene: -; V gene: TRBV2; J gene: TRBJ1-5; CDR3 DNA: TGTGCCAGCAGTGAAACAGGGAGCCAGCCCCAGCATTTT; CDR3 protein: CASSETGSQPQHF
clone size: many; D gene: TRBD1; V gene: TRBV5-1; J gene: TRBJ2-3; CDR3 DNA: TGCGCCAGCAGCTTGGAGGGACAGGGCACAGATACGCAGTATTTT; CDR3 protein: CASSLEGQGTDTQYF
clone size: -; D gene: TRBD2; V gene: TRBV6-5; J gene: TRBJ2-1; CDR3 DNA: TGTGCCAGCAGTTCCAGTGCCGGGAGGGCCTACAATGAGCAGTTCTTC; CDR3 protein: CASSSSAGRAYNEQFF
clone size: -; D gene: -; V gene: TRBV14; J gene: TRBJ1-2; CDR3 DNA: TGTGCCAGCAGCCAAGATCTACGGCTTTTCTACACCTTC; CDR3 protein: CASSQDLRLFYTF
clone size: many; D gene: -; V gene: TRBV7-2; J gene: TRBJ1-5; CDR3 DNA: TGTGCCAGCAGTTTGAGAGGGAATCAGCCCCAGCATTTT; CDR3 protein: CASSLRGNQPQHF
clone size: few; D gene: -; V gene: TRBV15; J gene: TRBJ1-4; CDR3 DNA: TGTGCCACCAGCATTTTAAGAGAGGGTAGAAAACTGTTTTTT; CDR3 protein: CATSILREGRKLFF
clone size: -; D gene: TRBD2; V gene: TRBV12-3/TRBV12-4; J gene: TRBJ2-1; CDR3 DNA: TGTGCCAGCAGTTTTGCGGGGGGCGCCTACAATGAGCAGTTCTTC; CDR3 protein: CASSFAGGAYNEQFF
clone size: -; D gene: TRBD1; V gene: TRBV6-1; J gene: TRBJ1-4; CDR3 DNA: TGTGCCAGCAGTGAGATGCGCGGGACAGGGGGCGAAAAACTGTTTTTT; CDR3 protein: CASSEMRGTGGEKLFF
clone size: -; D gene: -; V gene: TRBV4-3; J gene: TRBJ1-1; CDR3 DNA: TGCGCCAGCAGCCAAGAAGTTCCAGGGCCGAACACTGAAGCTTTCTTT; CDR3 protein: CASSQEVPGPNTEAFF
clone size: -; D gene: -; V gene: TRBV12-3/TRBV12-4; J gene: TRBJ1-6; CDR3 DNA: TGTGCCAGCAGTTTAATCGGCTCCTATAATTCACCCCTCCACTTT; CDR3 protein: CASSLIGSYNSPLHF
clone size: few; D gene: -; V gene: TRBV6-5; J gene: TRBJ2-3; CDR3 DNA: TGTGCCAGCAGTCCGGGACTCCACTTGGGAGATACGCAGTATTTT; CDR3 protein: CASSPGLHLGDTQYF
clone size: -; D gene: -; V gene: TRBV12-3/TRBV12-4; J gene: TRBJ2-1; CDR3 DNA: TGTGCCAGCACGGGGAACTACTACAATGAGCAGTTCTTC; CDR3 protein: CASTGNYYNEQFF
clone size: many; D gene: -; V gene: TRBV20-1; J gene: TRBJ1-5; CDR3 DNA: TGCAGTGCTAAGGGGAGGGATCAGCCCCAGCATTTT; CDR3 protein: CSAKGRDQPQHF
clone size: many; D gene: -; V gene: TRBV6-6; J gene: TRBJ2-5; CDR3 DNA: TGTGCCAGCAGTTGGGTGGGAGACCAAGAGACCCAGTACTTC; CDR3 protein: CASSWVGDQETQYF
clone size: -; D gene: -; V gene: TRBV2; J gene: TRBJ2-1; CDR3 DNA: TGTGCCAGCACACGGGGGTTGGGGGGCAATGAGCAGTTCTTC; CDR3 protein: CASTRGLGGNEQFF
clone size: few; D gene: TRBD1; V gene: TRBV20-1; J gene: TRBJ2-7; CDR3 DNA: TGCAGTGCTAGAGATCTGGACAGGGGGCTGTACGAGCAGTACTTC; CDR3 protein: CSARDLDRGLYEQYF
clone size: -; D gene: -; V gene: TRBV12-3/TRBV12-4; J gene: TRBJ1-1; CDR3 DNA: TGTGCCAGCCAAAAGCCGGCCAGCATGAACACTGAAGCTTTCTTT; CDR3 protein: CASQKPASMNTEAFF
clone size: few; D gene: -; V gene: TRBV10-2; J gene: TRBJ2-3; CDR3 DNA: TGCGCCAGCAGGAGAGCGGACGCAGATACGCAGTATTTT; CDR3 protein: CASRRADADTQYF
clone size: -; D gene: -; V gene: TRBV5-1; J gene: TRBJ2-5; CDR3 DNA: TGCGCCAGCAGAGGGGCGACAGCCCAAGAGACCCAGTACTTC; CDR3 protein: CASRGATAQETQYF
clone size: -; D gene: -; V gene: TRBV7-2; J gene: TRBJ2-5; CDR3 DNA: TGTGCCAGCAGCCAAAGGACAGTCCAAGAGACCCAGTACTTC; CDR3 protein: CASSQRTVQETQYF
clone size: -; D gene: -; V gene: TRBV12-3/TRBV12-4; J gene: TRBJ2-4; CDR3 DNA: TGTGCCAGCAGTACGCTCAGGGAAGCCAAAAACATTCAGTACTTC; CDR3 protein: CASSTLREAKNIQYF
clone size: many; D gene: -; V gene: TRBV12-3/TRBV12-4; J gene: TRBJ1-5; CDR3 DNA: TGTGCCAGCAGTCACGAGAGCAATCAGCCCCAGCATTTT; CDR3 protein: CASSHESNQPQHF
clone size: few; D gene: TRBD1; V gene: TRBV27; J gene: TRBJ2-7; CDR3 DNA: TGTGCCAGCAGTCCTATCGGGGGACAGGGAAGATCGGAGCAGTACTTC; CDR3 protein: CASSPIGGQGRSEQYF
clone size: -; D gene: -; V gene: TRBV7-2; J gene: TRBJ1-5; CDR3 DNA: TGTGCCAGCAGCCCCCGAAGAGGGGATAGCAATCAGCCCCAGCATTTT; CDR3 protein: CASSPRRGDSNQPQHF
clone size: many; D gene: -; V gene: TRBV25-1; J gene: TRBJ2-7; CDR3 DNA: TGTGCCAGCAGTGGTGGGACCAGCTCCTCCTACGAGCAGTACTTC; CDR3 protein: CASSGGTSSSYEQYF
clone size: -; D gene: TRBD1; V gene: TRBV10-3; J gene: TRBJ2-1; CDR3 DNA: TGTGCCATCAGTGAAAAAAGGGGGCGGGACAATGAGCAGTTCTTC; CDR3 protein: CAISEKRGRDNEQFF
clone size: -; D gene: TRBD2; V gene: TRBV20-1; J gene: TRBJ2-3; CDR3 DNA: TGCAGTGCTATTATAGCGGGGGGGCCGACAGATACGCAGTATTTT; CDR3 protein: CSAIIAGGPTDTQYF
clone size: many; D gene: TRBD1; V gene: TRBV6-6; J gene: TRBJ2-3; CDR3 DNA: TGTGCCAGCAGTTACCGTTCACATGGGACAGGACGCACAGATACGCAGTATTTT; CDR3 protein: CASSYRSHGTGRTDTQYF
clone size: -; D gene: -; V gene: TRBV5-1; J gene: TRBJ2-1; CDR3 DNA: TGCGCCAGCAGCTTGAAGCAGGGCATCGATGAGCAGTTCTTC; CDR3 protein: CASSLKQGIDEQFF
clone size: few; D gene: -; V gene: TRBV20-1; J gene: TRBJ2-5; CDR3 DNA: TGCAGTGCGCGACTAGTAATAGGGGAGACCCAGTACTTC; CDR3 protein: CSARLVIGETQYF
clone size: few; D gene: -; V gene: TRBV15; J gene: TRBJ2-6; CDR3 DNA: TGTGCCACCAGCAGCGCCACGGACGGATCTGGGGCCAACGTCCTGACTTTC; CDR3 protein: CATSSATDGSGANVLTF
clone size: many; D gene: TRBD1; V gene: TRBV29-1; J gene: TRBJ1-2; CDR3 DNA: TGCAGCGCCGGTTACCCTAAGGAACAGGGGGCTAATGGCTACACCTTC; CDR3 protein: CSAGYPKEQGANGYTF
clone size: many; D gene: TRBD2; V gene: TRBV27; J gene: TRBJ2-3; CDR3 DNA: TGTGCCAGCAGTCCTTGGACTAGCGGGGGGACCACAGATACGCAGTATTTT; CDR3 protein: CASSPWTSGGTTDTQYF
clone size: -; D gene: TRBD1; V gene: TRBV12-3/TRBV12-4; J gene: TRBJ1-2; CDR3 DNA: TGTGCCAGCAGTTCAAGGACAGGGGGCAACTATGGCTACACCTTC; CDR3 protein: CASSSRTGGNYGYTF
clone size: -; D gene: TRBD1; V gene: TRBV2; J gene: TRBJ2-7; CDR3 DNA: TGTGCCAGCAGTGAACCTGGCAGGGGGCACTACGAGCAGTACTTC; CDR3 protein: CASSEPGRGHYEQYF
clone size: few; D gene: TRBD1; V gene: TRBV7-2; J gene: TRBJ2-6; CDR3 DNA: TGTGCCAGCAGCTTAACCAGGACAGGGGGCGCGGGGGCCAACGTCCTGACTTTC; CDR3 protein: CASSLTRTGGAGANVLTF
clone size: few; D gene: TRBD2; V gene: TRBV3-1; J gene: TRBJ2-3; CDR3 DNA: TGTGCCAGCAGCACCTGGGAGCGGGAGGAAGCAGATACGCAGTATTTT; CDR3 protein: CASSTWEREEADTQYF
clone size: -; D gene: TRBD2; V gene: TRBV12-3/TRBV12-4; J gene: TRBJ2-3; CDR3 DNA: TGTGCCAGCAGTACCCAACTGACTAGCGGGGGTTACCGGGCGACAGATACGCAGTATTTT; CDR3 protein: CASSTQLTSGGYRATDTQYF
clone size: -; D gene: -; V gene: TRBV7-2; J gene: TRBJ2-4; CDR3 DNA: TGTGCCAGCAGCTTCCAGGAAAACATTCAGTACTTC; CDR3 protein: CASSFQENIQYF